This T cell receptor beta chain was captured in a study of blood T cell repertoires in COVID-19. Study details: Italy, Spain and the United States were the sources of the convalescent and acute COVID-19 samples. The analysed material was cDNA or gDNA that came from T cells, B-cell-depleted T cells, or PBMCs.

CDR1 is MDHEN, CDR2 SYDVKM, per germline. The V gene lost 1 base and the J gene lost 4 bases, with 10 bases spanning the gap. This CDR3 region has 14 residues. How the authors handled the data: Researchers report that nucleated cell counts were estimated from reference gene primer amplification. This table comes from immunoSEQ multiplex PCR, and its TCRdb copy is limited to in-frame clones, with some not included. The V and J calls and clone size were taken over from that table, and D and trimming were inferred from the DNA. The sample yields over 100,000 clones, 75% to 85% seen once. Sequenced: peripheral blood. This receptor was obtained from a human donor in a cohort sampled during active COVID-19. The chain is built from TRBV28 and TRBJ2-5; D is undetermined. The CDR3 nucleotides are TGTGCCAGCAGTTTATCGAGCCCCCCAGAGACCCAGTACTTC. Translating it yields CASSLSSPPETQYF.